Listed below are T cell receptor beta chains from one sample, sequenced in a study of somatic mutations in cytotoxic T cells in rheumatoid arthritis. Data came from immunoSEQ multiplex PCR; TCRdb stores just in-frame clones and leaves some out. The sample yields several thousand clones, about 80% seen once. What was sequenced was CD8+ T cells sorted from blood. Source of these receptors: an adult with rheumatoid arthritis. Both conserved end residues are part of each CDR3. A D gene is named only where the DNA matches it firmly. The size entry is marked missing in some rows and otherwise reads once, few, many or a size class.

V: TRBV9
D: TRBD2
size: NA
J: TRBJ2-1
CDR3: CASSAATGASGAYNEQFF
DNA: TGTGCCAGCAGCGCCGCTACAGGGGCTAGCGGGGCCTACAATGAGCAGTTCTTC

V: TRBV19
D: NA
size: NA
J: TRBJ1-2
CDR3: CASSIGFVGRTPAPRGGYTF
DNA: TGTGCCAGTAGTATCGGGTTTGTTGGGCGCACCCCGGCTCCCAGGGGTGGCTACACCTTC

V: TRBV28
D: TRBD1
size: NA
J: TRBJ2-2
CDR3: CASSLRDRGINTGELFF
DNA: TGTGCCAGCAGCCTACGGGACAGGGGAATTAACACCGGGGAGCTGTTTTTT

V: TRBV19
D: TRBD1
size: NA
J: TRBJ2-3
CDR3: CASRSGQGATDTQYF
DNA: TGTGCCAGTAGGTCCGGACAGGGGGCAACAGATACGCAGTATTTT

V: TRBV11-1
D: TRBD1
size: NA
J: TRBJ2-1
CDR3: CASSLLRTGAHSEQFF
DNA: TGTGCCAGCAGCCTCCTACGGACAGGGGCGCACAGTGAGCAGTTCTTC

V: TRBV19
D: NA
size: NA
J: TRBJ2-4
CDR3: CASSQGLENIQYF
DNA: TGTGCCAGTAGTCAAGGTCTCGAAAACATTCAGTACTTC

V: TRBV19
D: NA
size: NA
J: TRBJ2-2
CDR3: CASRLGTNTGELFF
DNA: TGTGCCAGTAGGCTCGGGACGAACACCGGGGAGCTGTTTTTT

V: TRBV7-9
D: TRBD1
size: NA
J: TRBJ1-2
CDR3: CASSRYRDRTPQNYGYTF
DNA: TGTGCCAGCAGCCGCTATCGGGACAGGACTCCACAAAACTATGGCTACACCTTC

V: TRBV27
D: NA
size: NA
J: TRBJ1-1
CDR3: CASSLSSGKEAFF
DNA: TGTGCCAGCAGTTTATCGAGCGGGAAGGAAGCTTTCTTT

V: TRBV5-1
D: TRBD1
size: few
J: TRBJ1-1
CDR3: CASSTRTGFTEAFF
DNA: TGCGCCAGCAGCACCCGGACAGGGTTCACTGAAGCTTTCTTT

V: TRBV21-1
D: NA
size: NA
J: TRBJ1-2
CDR3: CASNHLFGQGPYGYTF
DNA: TGTGCCAGCAACCACCTGTTCGGACAGGGGCCGTATGGCTACACCTTC

V: TRBV4-2
D: NA
size: NA
J: TRBJ2-6
CDR3: CASSQAGAGANVLTF
DNA: TGTGCCAGCAGCCAAGCCGGGGCTGGGGCCAACGTCCTGACTTTC

V: TRBV19
D: NA
size: few
J: TRBJ1-3
CDR3: CASSLDSGNTIYF
DNA: TGTGCCAGTAGTCTAGACTCTGGAAACACCATATATTTT

V: TRBV2
D: TRBD1
size: NA
J: TRBJ1-2
CDR3: CASRAGQGAEYGYTF
DNA: TGTGCCAGCAGGGCTGGACAGGGGGCTGAGTATGGCTACACCTTC

V: TRBV9
D: NA
size: NA
J: TRBJ1-5
CDR3: CASSAEMTASGYQPQHF
DNA: TGTGCCAGCAGCGCCGAGATGACAGCCTCGGGCTATCAGCCCCAGCATTTT

V: TRBV7-9
D: NA
size: NA
J: TRBJ2-7
CDR3: CASSEARRPREQYF
DNA: TGTGCCAGCAGCGAAGCCCGACGGCCTCGCGAGCAGTACTTC

V: TRBV5-5
D: TRBD1
size: NA
J: TRBJ2-3
CDR3: CASSVDRGNTDTQYF
DNA: TGTGCCAGCAGCGTGGACAGGGGAAACACAGATACGCAGTATTTT

V: TRBV9
D: NA
size: NA
J: TRBJ1-2
CDR3: CASSVDRRGQGTGGYTF
DNA: TGTGCCAGCAGCGTAGATCGACGAGGGCAGGGTACAGGTGGCTACACCTTC

V: TRBV27
D: TRBD1
size: few
J: TRBJ1-5
CDR3: CASSVGQGPNQPQHF
DNA: TGTGCCAGCAGTGTGGGACAGGGGCCTAATCAGCCCCAGCATTTT

V: TRBV21-1
D: NA
size: NA
J: TRBJ2-3
CDR3: CASSAPGTGSSTDTQYF
DNA: TGTGCCAGCAGCGCCCCCGGGACAGGGTCTAGCACAGATACGCAGTATTTT

V: TRBV7-2
D: NA
size: NA
J: TRBJ2-3
CDR3: CASSLRGASTDTQYF
DNA: TGTGCCAGCAGCTTACGGGGGGCTAGCACAGATACGCAGTATTTT

V: TRBV7-2
D: NA
size: NA
J: TRBJ1-5
CDR3: CASSPTVSNQPQHF
DNA: TGTGCCAGCAGCCCGACGGTGAGCAATCAGCCCCAGCATTTT

V: TRBV7-8
D: TRBD2
size: NA
J: TRBJ2-5
CDR3: CASRLEGGLAAPETQYF
DNA: TGTGCCAGCAGATTAGAAGGGGGACTAGCGGCCCCAGAGACCCAGTACTTC

V: TRBV18
D: TRBD2
size: NA
J: TRBJ2-2
CDR3: CASSPPLADTGELFF
DNA: TGTGCCAGCTCACCACCACTAGCGGACACCGGGGAGCTGTTTTTT

V: TRBV19
D: NA
size: NA
J: TRBJ1-1
CDR3: CASSIESATEAFF
DNA: TGTGCCAGTAGTATAGAATCGGCCACTGAAGCTTTCTTT

V: TRBV4-1
D: TRBD1
size: NA
J: TRBJ2-3
CDR3: CASSHPWDRWGKADTQYF
DNA: TGCGCCAGCAGCCACCCGTGGGACAGGTGGGGTAAAGCAGATACGCAGTATTTT

V: TRBV6-5
D: NA
size: once
J: TRBJ1-5
CDR3: CASKKGGANQPQHF
DNA: TGTGCCAGTAAAAAGGGGGGGGCAAATCAGCCCCAGCATTTT

V: TRBV27
D: TRBD2
size: NA
J: TRBJ2-1
CDR3: CAPAGGSYNEQFF
DNA: TGTGCCCCCGCGGGGGGATCCTACAATGAGCAGTTCTTC

V: TRBV9
D: TRBD1
size: NA
J: TRBJ2-5
CDR3: CASSVGDRGFQETQYF
DNA: TGTGCCAGCAGCGTTGGGGACAGGGGATTCCAAGAGACCCAGTACTTC

V: TRBV6-5
D: TRBD1
size: NA
J: TRBJ2-2
CDR3: CASVAAGGNTGELFF
DNA: TGTGCCAGCGTTGCGGCAGGGGGAAACACCGGGGAGCTGTTTTTT

V: TRBV5-1
D: NA
size: NA
J: TRBJ1-5
CDR3: CASSVGTENQPQHF
DNA: TGCGCCAGCAGCGTCGGGACGGAGAATCAGCCCCAGCATTTT